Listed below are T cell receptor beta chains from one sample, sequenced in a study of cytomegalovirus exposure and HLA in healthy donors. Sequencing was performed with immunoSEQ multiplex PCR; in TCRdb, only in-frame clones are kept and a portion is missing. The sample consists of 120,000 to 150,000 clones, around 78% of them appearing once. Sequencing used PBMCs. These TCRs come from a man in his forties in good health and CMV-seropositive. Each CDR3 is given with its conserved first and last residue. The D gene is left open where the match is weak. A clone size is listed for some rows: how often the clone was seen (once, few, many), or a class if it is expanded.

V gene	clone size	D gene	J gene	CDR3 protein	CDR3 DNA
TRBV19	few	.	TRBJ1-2	CASSMRGNYGYTF	TGTGCCAGTAGTATGCGGGGGAACTATGGCTACACCTTC
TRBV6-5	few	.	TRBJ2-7	CASRRDTLYEQYF	TGTGCCAGCAGACGGGACACGCTCTACGAGCAGTACTTC
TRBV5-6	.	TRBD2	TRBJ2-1	CASSLPGTSGRWQFF	TGTGCCAGCAGCCTGCCCGGGACTAGCGGGAGGTGGCAGTTCTTC
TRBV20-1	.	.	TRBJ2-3	CSAPDLYTQYF	TGCAGTGCTCCGGACTTATATACGCAGTATTTT
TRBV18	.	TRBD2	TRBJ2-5	CASFGRMEETQYF	TGTGCCAGCTTCGGGAGGATGGAAGAGACCCAGTACTTC
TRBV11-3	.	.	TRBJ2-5	CVLVEETQYF	TGTGTCTTAGTGGAGGAGACCCAGTACTTC
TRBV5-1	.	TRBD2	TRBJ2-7	CASSFTGGSSYEQYF	TGCGCCAGCAGCTTTACGGGAGGTAGCTCCTACGAGCAGTACTTC
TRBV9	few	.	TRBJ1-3	CASSVDLSPGTTGNTIYF	TGTGCCAGCAGCGTAGACCTATCTCCCGGGACAACTGGAAACACCATATATTTT
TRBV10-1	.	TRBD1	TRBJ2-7	CASSVGTGDTGGPREQYF	TGCGCCAGCAGTGTCGGGACAGGGGATACGGGAGGGCCTCGCGAGCAGTACTTC
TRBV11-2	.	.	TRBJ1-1	CASSLAGLMNTEAFF	TGTGCCAGCAGCTTAGCTGGCCTTATGAACACTGAAGCTTTCTTT
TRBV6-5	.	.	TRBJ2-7	CASSRDRFSYEQYF	TGTGCCAGCAGCCGCGACAGGTTCTCCTACGAGCAGTACTTC
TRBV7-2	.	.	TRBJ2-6	CASLFPGANVLTF	TGTGCCAGCCTCTTTCCTGGGGCCAACGTCCTGACTTTC
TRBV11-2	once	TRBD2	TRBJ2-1	CASSRGLAGNNEQFF	TGTGCCAGCAGCCGAGGACTAGCGGGGAACAATGAGCAGTTCTTC
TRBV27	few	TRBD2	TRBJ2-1	CASSASSGEQFF	TGTGCCAGCAGTGCCTCTAGCGGTGAGCAGTTCTTC
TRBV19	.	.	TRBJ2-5	CASSNQGLQETQYF	TGTGCCAGTAGTAACCAGGGTCTCCAAGAGACCCAGTACTTC
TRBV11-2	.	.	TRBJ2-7	CASSLVDEQYF	TGTGCCAGCAGCTTAGTCGACGAGCAGTACTTC
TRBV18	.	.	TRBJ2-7	CASSPAAGATYEQYF	TGTGCCAGCTCACCAGCGGCAGGGGCTACCTACGAGCAGTACTTC
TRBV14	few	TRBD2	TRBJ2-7	CASSQGGGARYEQYF	TGTGCCAGCAGCCAAGGCGGGGGAGCTCGCTACGAGCAGTACTTC
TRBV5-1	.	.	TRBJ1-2	CASSPKSSAGYGYTF	TGCGCCAGCAGCCCTAAGAGCTCAGCGGGATATGGCTACACCTTC
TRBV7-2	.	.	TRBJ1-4	CASSQGATNEKLFF	TGTGCCAGCAGCCAGGGTGCAACTAATGAAAAACTGTTTTTT
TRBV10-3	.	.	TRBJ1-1	CAISELLGNTEAFF	TGTGCCATCAGTGAGTTGCTCGGGAACACTGAAGCTTTCTTT
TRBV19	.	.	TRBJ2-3	CASSMRDSNEYF	TGTGCCAGTAGTATGCGGGACTCTAATGAGTATTTT
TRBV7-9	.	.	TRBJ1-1	CASSSPRVASMNTEAFF	TGTGCCAGCAGCTCCCCCCGAGTAGCGAGCATGAACACTGAAGCTTTCTTT
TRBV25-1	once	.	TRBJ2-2	CASSLGGTGELFF	TGTGCCAGCAGTCTCGGGGGTACCGGGGAGCTGTTTTTT
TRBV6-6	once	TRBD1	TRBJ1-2	CASSETSRGRVGGYTF	TGTGCCAGCAGCGAAACGTCCAGGGGGCGGGTCGGTGGCTACACCTTC
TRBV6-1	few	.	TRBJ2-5	CASSGRETQYF	TGTGCCAGCAGTGGGAGGGAGACCCAGTACTTC
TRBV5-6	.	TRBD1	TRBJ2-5	CASSPSDRGETQYF	TGTGCCAGCAGCCCCTCGGACAGGGGCGAGACCCAGTACTTC
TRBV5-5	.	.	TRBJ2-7	CASSSLAHKGSYEQYF	TGTGCCAGCAGCAGTCTAGCTCACAAGGGCTCCTACGAGCAGTACTTC
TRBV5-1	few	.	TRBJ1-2	CASSSTGSSNYGYTF	TGCGCCAGCAGCTCCACAGGTTCTTCTAACTATGGCTACACCTTC
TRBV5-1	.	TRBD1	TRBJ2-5	CASSLGDRATQETQYF	TGCGCCAGCAGCCTGGGGGACAGGGCGACACAAGAGACCCAGTACTTC
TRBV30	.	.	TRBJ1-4	CAWNQGTNEKLFF	TGTGCCTGGAACCAGGGAACTAATGAAAAACTGTTTTTT
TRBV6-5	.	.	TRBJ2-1	CASTERASYNEQFF	TGTGCCAGCACGGAGCGGGCCTCCTACAATGAGCAGTTCTTC
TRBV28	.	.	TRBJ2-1	CASSFISGSVNEQFF	TGTGCCAGCAGTTTCATTTCGGGAAGTGTGAATGAGCAGTTCTTC
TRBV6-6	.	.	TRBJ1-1	CASSYSEGGTEAFF	TGTGCCAGCAGTTACTCGGAAGGGGGCACTGAAGCTTTCTTT
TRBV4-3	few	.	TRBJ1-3	CASSQDPRGVKGNTIYF	TGCGCCAGCAGCCAAGATCCCCGGGGGGTTAAGGGAAACACCATATATTTT
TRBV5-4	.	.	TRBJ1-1	CASSLARRDTEAFF	TGTGCCAGCAGCTTGGCCCGTCGGGACACTGAAGCTTTCTTT
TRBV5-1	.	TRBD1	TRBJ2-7	CASSPGTVIYEQYF	TGCGCCAGCAGCCCCGGGACAGTGATCTACGAGCAGTACTTC
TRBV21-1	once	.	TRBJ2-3	CASSGLAFTDTQYF	TGTGCCAGCAGTGGACTAGCGTTTACAGATACGCAGTATTTT
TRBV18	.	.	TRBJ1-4	CASSPTGHNEKLFF	TGTGCCAGCTCACCGACGGGTCATAATGAAAAACTGTTTTTT
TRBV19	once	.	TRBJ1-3	CASSIAGSGNTIYF	TGTGCCAGTAGTATAGCAGGATCTGGAAACACCATATATTTT
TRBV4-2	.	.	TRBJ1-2	CASSQEEGRGNYGYTF	TGTGCCAGCAGCCAAGAAGAGGGGAGGGGCAACTATGGCTACACCTTC
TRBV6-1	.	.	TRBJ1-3	CASSEAAGFSGNTIYF	TGTGCCAGCAGTGAAGCAGCAGGGTTCTCTGGAAACACCATATATTTT
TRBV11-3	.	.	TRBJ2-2	CASSSGLNTGELFF	TGTGCCAGCAGCTCAGGACTTAACACCGGGGAGCTGTTTTTT
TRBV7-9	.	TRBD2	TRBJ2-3	CASSSSGSGSIQYF	TGTGCCAGCAGCTCGTCGGGGAGCGGGAGTATCCAGTATTTT
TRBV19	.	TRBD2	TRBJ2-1	CASSPAAGRGYNEQFF	TGTGCCAGTAGCCCCGCAGCCGGGAGGGGATACAATGAGCAGTTCTTC